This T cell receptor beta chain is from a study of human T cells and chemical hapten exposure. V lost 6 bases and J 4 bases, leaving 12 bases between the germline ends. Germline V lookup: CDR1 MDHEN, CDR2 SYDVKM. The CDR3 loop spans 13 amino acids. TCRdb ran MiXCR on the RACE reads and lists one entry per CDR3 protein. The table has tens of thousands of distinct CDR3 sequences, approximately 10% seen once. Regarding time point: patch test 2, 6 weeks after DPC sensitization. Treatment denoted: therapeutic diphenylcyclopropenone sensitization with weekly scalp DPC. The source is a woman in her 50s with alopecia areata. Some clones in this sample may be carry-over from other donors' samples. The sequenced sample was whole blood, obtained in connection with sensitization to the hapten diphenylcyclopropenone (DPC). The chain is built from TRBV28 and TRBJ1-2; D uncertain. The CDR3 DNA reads TGTGCCAGCAGGAAGGAGGTCGCCTATGGCTACACCTTC. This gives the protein CASRKEVAYGYTF.